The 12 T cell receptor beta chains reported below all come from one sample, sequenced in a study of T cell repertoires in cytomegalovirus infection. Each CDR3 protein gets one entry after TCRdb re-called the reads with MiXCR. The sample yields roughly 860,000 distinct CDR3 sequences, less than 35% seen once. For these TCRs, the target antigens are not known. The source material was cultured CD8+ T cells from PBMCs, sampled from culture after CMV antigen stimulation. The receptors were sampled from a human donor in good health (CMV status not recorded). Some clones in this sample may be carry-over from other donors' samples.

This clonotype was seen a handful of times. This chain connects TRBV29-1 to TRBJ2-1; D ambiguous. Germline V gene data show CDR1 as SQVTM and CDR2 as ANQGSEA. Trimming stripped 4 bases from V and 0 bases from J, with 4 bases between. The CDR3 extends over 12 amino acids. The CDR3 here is CSVVGSYNEQFF. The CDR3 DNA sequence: TGCAGCGTTGTTGGCTCCTACAATGAGCAGTTCTTC.

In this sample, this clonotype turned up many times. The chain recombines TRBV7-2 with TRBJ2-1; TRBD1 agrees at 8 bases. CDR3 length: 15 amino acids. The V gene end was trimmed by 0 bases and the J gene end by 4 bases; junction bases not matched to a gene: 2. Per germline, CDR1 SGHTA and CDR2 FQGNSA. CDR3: CASSLARGPYNEQFF. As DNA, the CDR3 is TGTGCCAGCAGCTTAGCCAGGGGGCCTTACAATGAGCAGTTCTTC.

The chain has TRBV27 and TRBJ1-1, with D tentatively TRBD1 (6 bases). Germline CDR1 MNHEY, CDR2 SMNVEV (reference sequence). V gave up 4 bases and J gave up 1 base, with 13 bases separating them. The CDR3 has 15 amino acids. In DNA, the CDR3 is TGTGCCAGCAGTTCGGGACTGGGGGCGAACACTGAAGCTTTCTTT. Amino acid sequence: CASSSGLGANTEAFF.

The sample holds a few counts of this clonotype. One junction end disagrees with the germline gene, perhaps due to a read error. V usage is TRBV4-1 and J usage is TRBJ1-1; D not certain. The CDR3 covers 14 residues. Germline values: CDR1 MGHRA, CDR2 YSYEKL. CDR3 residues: CASSQAEGNTEAFF. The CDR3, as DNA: TGTGCCAGCAGCCAAGCCGAAGGGAACACTGAAGCTTTCTTT.

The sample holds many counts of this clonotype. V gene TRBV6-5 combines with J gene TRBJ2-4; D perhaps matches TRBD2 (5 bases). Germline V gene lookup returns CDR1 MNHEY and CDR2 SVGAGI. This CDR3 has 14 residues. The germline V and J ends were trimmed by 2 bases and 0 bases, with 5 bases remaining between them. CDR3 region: CASSYGLAKNIQYF. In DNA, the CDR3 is TGTGCCAGCAGTTACGGACTAGCCAAAAACATTCAGTACTTC.

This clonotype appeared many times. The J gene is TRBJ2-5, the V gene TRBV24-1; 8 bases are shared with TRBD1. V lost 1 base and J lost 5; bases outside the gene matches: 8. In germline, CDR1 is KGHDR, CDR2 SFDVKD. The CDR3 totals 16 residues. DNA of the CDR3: TGTGCCACCAGTGATTTATCAGGGGGCAACAGGGAGACCCAGTACTTC. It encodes CATSDLSGGNRETQYF.

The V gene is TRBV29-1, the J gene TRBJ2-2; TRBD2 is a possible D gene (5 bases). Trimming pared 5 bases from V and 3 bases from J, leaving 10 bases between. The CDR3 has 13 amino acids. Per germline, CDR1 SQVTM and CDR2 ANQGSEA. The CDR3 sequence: CSVPGTHTGELFF. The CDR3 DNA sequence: TGCAGCGTTCCGGGAACGCACACCGGGGAGCTGTTTTTT.

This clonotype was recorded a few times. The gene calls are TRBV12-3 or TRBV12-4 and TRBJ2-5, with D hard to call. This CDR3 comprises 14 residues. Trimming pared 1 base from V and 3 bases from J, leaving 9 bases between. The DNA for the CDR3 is TGTGCCAGCAGTTTAGGAGTGGACGAAGAGACCCAGTACTTC. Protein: CASSLGVDEETQYF.

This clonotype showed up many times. The CDR3 is CASSLRMRKLPGGETQYF. CDR3 coding DNA: TGTGCCAGCAGCTTAAGGATGAGGAAACTACCCGGAGGAGAGACCCAGTACTTC. This chain joins TRBV7-2 and TRBJ2-5; maybe TRBD2 (5 bases). This CDR3 region has 18 residues. V was pared by 2 bases and J by 4 bases, with 23 bases between. Germline V gene data show CDR1 as SGHTA and CDR2 as FQGNSA.

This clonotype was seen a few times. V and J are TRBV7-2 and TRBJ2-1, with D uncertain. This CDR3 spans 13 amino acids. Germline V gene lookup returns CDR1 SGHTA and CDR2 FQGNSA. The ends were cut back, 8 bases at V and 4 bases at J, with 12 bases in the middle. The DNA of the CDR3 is TGTGCCAGCGCAACAGTGGAATACAATGAGCAGTTCTTC. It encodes CASATVEYNEQFF.

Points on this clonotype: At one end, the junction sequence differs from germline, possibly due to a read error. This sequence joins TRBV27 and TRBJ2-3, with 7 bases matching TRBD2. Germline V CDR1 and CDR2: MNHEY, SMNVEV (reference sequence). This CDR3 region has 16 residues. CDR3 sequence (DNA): TGTACCAGCAGTCCCAGAGCGGGGTCCCGCACAGATACGCAGTATTTT. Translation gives CTSSPRAGSRTDTQYF.

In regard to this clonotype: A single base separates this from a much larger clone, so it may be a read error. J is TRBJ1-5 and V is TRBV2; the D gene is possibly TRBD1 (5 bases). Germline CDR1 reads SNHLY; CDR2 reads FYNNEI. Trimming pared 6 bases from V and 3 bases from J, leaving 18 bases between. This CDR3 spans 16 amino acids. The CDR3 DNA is TGTGCCAGCAGGGAGAGAGGGGCGGGTGACAATCAGCCCCAGCATTTT. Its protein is CASRERGAGDNQPQHF.